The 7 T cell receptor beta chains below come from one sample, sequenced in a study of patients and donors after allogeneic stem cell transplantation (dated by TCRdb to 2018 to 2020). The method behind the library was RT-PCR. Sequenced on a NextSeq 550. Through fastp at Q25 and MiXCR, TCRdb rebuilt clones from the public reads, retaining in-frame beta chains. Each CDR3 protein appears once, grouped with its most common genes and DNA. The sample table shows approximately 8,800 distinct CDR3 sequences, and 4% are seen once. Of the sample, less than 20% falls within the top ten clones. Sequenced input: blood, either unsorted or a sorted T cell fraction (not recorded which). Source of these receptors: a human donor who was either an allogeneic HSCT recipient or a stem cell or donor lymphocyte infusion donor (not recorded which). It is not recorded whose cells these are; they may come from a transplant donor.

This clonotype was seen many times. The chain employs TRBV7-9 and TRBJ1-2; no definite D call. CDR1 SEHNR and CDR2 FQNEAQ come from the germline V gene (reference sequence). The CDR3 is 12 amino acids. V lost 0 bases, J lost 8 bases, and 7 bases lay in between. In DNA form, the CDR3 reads TGTGCCAGCAGCTTAGCGGGGAGGGGCTACACCTTC. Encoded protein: CASSLAGRGYTF.

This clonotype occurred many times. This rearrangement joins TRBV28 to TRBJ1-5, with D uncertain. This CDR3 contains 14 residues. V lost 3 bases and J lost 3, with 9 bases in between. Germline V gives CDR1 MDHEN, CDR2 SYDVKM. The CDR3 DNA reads TGTGCCAGCAGTTTTATACAGCCCAATCAGCCCCAGCATTTT. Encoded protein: CASSFIQPNQPQHF.

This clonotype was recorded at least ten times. The CDR3 DNA sequence: TGTGCCAGCAGAATCACCGGGAGCACGCAGTATTTT. Its protein is CASRITGSTQYF. This rearrangement joins TRBV28 to TRBJ2-3; D perhaps matches TRBD2 (6 bases). Germline-derived CDR1 and CDR2 are MDHEN and SYDVKM. V lost 6 bases and J lost 9, with 13 bases in between. There are 12 residues in the CDR3.

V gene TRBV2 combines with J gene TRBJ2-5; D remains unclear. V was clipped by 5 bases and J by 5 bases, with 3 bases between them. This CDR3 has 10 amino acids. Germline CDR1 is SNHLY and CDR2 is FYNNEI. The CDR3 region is CASSLETQYF. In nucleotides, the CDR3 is TGTGCCAGCAGTCTGGAGACCCAGTACTTC.

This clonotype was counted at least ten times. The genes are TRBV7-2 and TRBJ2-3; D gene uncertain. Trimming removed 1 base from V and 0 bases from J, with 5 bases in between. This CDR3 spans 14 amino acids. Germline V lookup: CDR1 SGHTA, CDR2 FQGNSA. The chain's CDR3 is CASSLGVSTDTQYF. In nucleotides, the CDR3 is TGTGCCAGCAGCTTAGGGGTTAGCACAGATACGCAGTATTTT.

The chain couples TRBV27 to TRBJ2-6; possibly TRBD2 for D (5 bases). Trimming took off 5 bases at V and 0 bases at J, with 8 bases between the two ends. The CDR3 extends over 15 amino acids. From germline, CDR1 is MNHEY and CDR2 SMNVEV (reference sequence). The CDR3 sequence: CASSLGSSGANVLTF. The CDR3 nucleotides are TGTGCCAGCAGTCTAGGGAGCTCTGGGGCCAACGTCCTGACTTTC.

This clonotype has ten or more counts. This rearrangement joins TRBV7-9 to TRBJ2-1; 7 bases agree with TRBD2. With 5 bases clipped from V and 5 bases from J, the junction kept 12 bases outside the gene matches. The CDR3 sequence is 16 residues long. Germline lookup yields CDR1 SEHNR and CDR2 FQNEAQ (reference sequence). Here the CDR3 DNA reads TGTGCCAGCAGCCGCTTGCGGGAGTTGGGGCACAATGAGCAGTTCTTC. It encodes CASSRLRELGHNEQFF.